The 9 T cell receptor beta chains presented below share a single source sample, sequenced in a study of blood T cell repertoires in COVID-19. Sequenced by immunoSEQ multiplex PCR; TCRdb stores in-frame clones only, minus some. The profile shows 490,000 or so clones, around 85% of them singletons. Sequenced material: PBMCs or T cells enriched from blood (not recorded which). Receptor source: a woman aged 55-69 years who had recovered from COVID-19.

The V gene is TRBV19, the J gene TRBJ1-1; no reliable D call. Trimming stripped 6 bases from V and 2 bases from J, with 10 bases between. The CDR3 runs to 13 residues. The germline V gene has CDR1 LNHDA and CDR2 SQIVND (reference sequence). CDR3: CASSEQPNTEAFF. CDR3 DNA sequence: TGTGCCAGTAGCGAACAGCCTAACACTGAAGCTTTCTTT.

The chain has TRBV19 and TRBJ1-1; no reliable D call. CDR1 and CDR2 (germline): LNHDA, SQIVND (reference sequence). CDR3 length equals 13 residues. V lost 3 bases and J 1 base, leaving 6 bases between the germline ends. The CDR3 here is CASSMLANTEAFF. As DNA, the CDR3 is TGTGCCAGTAGTATGTTGGCGAACACTGAAGCTTTCTTT.

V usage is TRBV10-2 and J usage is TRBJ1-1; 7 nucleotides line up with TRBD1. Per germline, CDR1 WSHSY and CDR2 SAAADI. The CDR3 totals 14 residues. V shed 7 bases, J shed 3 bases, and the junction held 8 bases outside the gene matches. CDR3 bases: TGCGCCAGCACCACGACAGGGCTACACACTGAAGCTTTCTTT. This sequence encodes CASTTTGLHTEAFF.

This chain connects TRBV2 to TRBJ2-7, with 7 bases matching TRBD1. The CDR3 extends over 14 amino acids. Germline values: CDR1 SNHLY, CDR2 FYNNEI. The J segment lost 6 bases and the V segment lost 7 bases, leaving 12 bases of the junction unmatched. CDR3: CASNRGGLLGEQYF. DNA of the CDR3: TGTGCCAGCAATAGAGGGGGCTTATTGGGCGAGCAGTACTTC.

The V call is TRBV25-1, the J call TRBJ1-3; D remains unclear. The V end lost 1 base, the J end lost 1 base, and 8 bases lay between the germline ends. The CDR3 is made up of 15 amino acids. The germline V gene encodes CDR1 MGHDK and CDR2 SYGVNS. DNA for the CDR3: TGTGCCAGCAGTGAATCCCCGGGTTCTGGAAACACCATATATTTT. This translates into CASSESPGSGNTIYF.

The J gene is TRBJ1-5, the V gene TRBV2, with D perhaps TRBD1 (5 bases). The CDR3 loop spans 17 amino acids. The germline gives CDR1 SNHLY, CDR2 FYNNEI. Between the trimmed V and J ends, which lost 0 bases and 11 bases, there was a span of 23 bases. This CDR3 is CASSEARPAQHGGTQHF. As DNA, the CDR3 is TGTGCCAGCAGTGAAGCGCGGCCTGCCCAACATGGGGGGACCCAGCATTTT.

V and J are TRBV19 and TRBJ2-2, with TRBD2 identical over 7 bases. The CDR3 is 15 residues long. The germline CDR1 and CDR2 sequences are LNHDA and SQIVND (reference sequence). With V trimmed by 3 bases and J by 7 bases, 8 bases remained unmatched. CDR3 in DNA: TGTGCCAGTAGTATTCGCGGGGGATCGAACGGGGAGCTGTTTTTT. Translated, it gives CASSIRGGSNGELFF.

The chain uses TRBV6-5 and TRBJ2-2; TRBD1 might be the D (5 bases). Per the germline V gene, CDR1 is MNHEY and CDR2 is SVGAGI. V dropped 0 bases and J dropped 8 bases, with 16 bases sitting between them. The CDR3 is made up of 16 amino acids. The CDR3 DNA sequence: TGTGCCAGCAGTTACTCGATTTCGGAAGGGGTTGGGGAGCTGTTTTTT. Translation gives CASSYSISEGVGELFF.

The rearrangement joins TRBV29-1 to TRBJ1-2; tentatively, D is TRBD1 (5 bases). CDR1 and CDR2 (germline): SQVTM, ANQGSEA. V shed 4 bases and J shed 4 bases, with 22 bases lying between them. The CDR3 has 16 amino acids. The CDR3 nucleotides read TGCAGCGTTGGTCTCCGGGGGTTAGTTGGGCCCTATGGCTACACCTTC. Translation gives CSVGLRGLVGPYGYTF.